This is a list of T cell receptor beta chains from one sample in a study of blood T cell repertoires in COVID-19. This table comes from immunoSEQ multiplex PCR, and its TCRdb copy is limited to in-frame clones, with some not included. The sample consists of about 80,000 clones, about 81% of them appearing once. The specimen sequenced was peripheral blood. Receptors were obtained from a human donor in a cohort sampled during active COVID-19. Each CDR3 is given with its conserved first and last residue. The order of the fields is V gene, J gene, D gene, clone size, CDR3 DNA, CDR3 protein. The D gene is left open where the match is weak. Only some rows state a clone size, as once, few, many or a class for expanded clones.

V: TRBV9; J: TRBJ1-3; D: TRBD1; size: -; DNA: TGTGCCAGCAGCGTGGGGTCAGGGGGCTACTCTGGAAACACCATATATTTT; CDR3: CASSVGSGGYSGNTIYF
V: TRBV6-5; J: TRBJ1-2; D: TRBD1; size: -; DNA: TGTGCCAGCATCATCCCAGGGGGATATGGCTACACCTTC; CDR3: CASIIPGGYGYTF
V: TRBV11-3; J: TRBJ2-7; D: -; size: -; DNA: TGTGCCAGCAGCCGGACTTGGGACTACGAGCAGTACTTC; CDR3: CASSRTWDYEQYF
V: TRBV9; J: TRBJ2-1; D: -; size: -; DNA: TGTGCCAGCAGCGTAGCTGACACAGTTTGGAATGAGCAGTTCTTC; CDR3: CASSVADTVWNEQFF
V: TRBV25-1; J: TRBJ1-1; D: -; size: -; DNA: TGTGCCAGCAGGGGACCGGGAGGCACTGAAGCTTTCTTT; CDR3: CASRGPGGTEAFF
V: TRBV6-5; J: TRBJ1-4; D: TRBD1; size: few; DNA: TGTGCCAGCACATTCTTGGACAGGGGAGGTGAAAAACTGTTTTTT; CDR3: CASTFLDRGGEKLFF
V: TRBV4-1; J: TRBJ2-5; D: TRBD1; size: -; DNA: TGCGCCAGCAGCCTTGTGACAGGGTTTGCGCGAGAGACCCAGTACTTC; CDR3: CASSLVTGFARETQYF
V: TRBV5-1; J: TRBJ2-5; D: TRBD1; size: -; DNA: TGCGCCAGCAGCTCCGGGGACAGGGGGCTGGAGACCCAGTACTTC; CDR3: CASSSGDRGLETQYF
V: TRBV19; J: TRBJ2-7; D: -; size: few; DNA: TGTGCCAGTAGCCCCGCGGTCTCCTACGAGCAGTACTTC; CDR3: CASSPAVSYEQYF
V: TRBV7-9; J: TRBJ2-2; D: -; size: once; DNA: TGTGCCAGCAGCTTTGTATCCAGGGCTCCCGGGGAGCTGTTTTTT; CDR3: CASSFVSRAPGELFF
V: TRBV6-5; J: TRBJ2-5; D: -; size: -; DNA: TGTGCCAGCAGTTCGTACACTACAGAGACCCAGTACTTC; CDR3: CASSSYTTETQYF
V: TRBV18; J: TRBJ1-2; D: -; size: -; DNA: TGTGCCAGCTCACCACCGCTCACAAACTATGGCTACACCTTC; CDR3: CASSPPLTNYGYTF
V: TRBV4-1; J: TRBJ2-6; D: -; size: -; DNA: TGCGCCAGCAGCCAAGTAAACCAGCGGTTTACCTCTGGGGCCAACGTCCTGACTTTC; CDR3: CASSQVNQRFTSGANVLTF
V: TRBV4-1; J: TRBJ1-5; D: -; size: -; DNA: TGCGCCAGCAGCCAAGATAGGCCACAGGGAGGCAATCAGCCCCAGCATTTT; CDR3: CASSQDRPQGGNQPQHF
V: TRBV5-6; J: TRBJ1-2; D: -; size: -; DNA: TGTGCCAGCAGCTTGGGGAGGGATGGCTACACCTTC; CDR3: CASSLGRDGYTF
V: TRBV5-5; J: TRBJ2-4; D: -; size: -; DNA: TGTGCCAGCAGCCCGCGGCAGGGCCCAAACATTCAGTACTTC; CDR3: CASSPRQGPNIQYF
V: TRBV7-3; J: TRBJ2-6; D: -; size: -; DNA: TGTGCCAGCAGCTTAGGGCTCTCTGGGGCCAACGTCCTGACTTTC; CDR3: CASSLGLSGANVLTF
V: TRBV2; J: TRBJ2-5; D: -; size: -; DNA: TGTGCCAGCAACCCCGAGGCAGTTCAAGAGACCCAGTACTTC; CDR3: CASNPEAVQETQYF
V: TRBV29-1; J: TRBJ2-7; D: TRBD1; size: -; DNA: TGCAGCGTTGAGTCCCGGCAGGGGGTAATCAAGCAGTACTTC; CDR3: CSVESRQGVIKQYF
V: TRBV18; J: TRBJ2-7; D: TRBD1; size: once; DNA: TGTGCCAGCTCACCACCCCTGGACAGGGGCGAGCAGTACTTC; CDR3: CASSPPLDRGEQYF
V: TRBV3-1/TRBV3-2; J: TRBJ1-2; D: TRBD1; size: -; DNA: TGTGCCAGCAGCCACCGGGACAGGCGGAACTATGGCTACACCTTC; CDR3: CASSHRDRRNYGYTF
V: TRBV9; J: TRBJ2-2; D: TRBD1; size: -; DNA: TGTGCCAGCAGCGTCTTCAACAGGGGGCGAGGCGGGGAGCTGTTTTTT; CDR3: CASSVFNRGRGGELFF
V: TRBV5-6; J: TRBJ1-2; D: TRBD1; size: -; DNA: TGTGCCAGCAGCTGGACAGGGCCTAACTATGGCTACACCTTC; CDR3: CASSWTGPNYGYTF
V: TRBV2; J: TRBJ1-3; D: TRBD1; size: -; DNA: TGTGCCAGCAGCCGACAGGGGCCTGGAAACACCATATATTTT; CDR3: CASSRQGPGNTIYF
V: TRBV27; J: TRBJ2-3; D: -; size: -; DNA: TGTGCCAGCAGTTCCTTTTTGCCCTCGGGGACAGATACGCAGTATTTT; CDR3: CASSSFLPSGTDTQYF
V: TRBV10-1; J: TRBJ2-1; D: -; size: -; DNA: TGCGCCAGCAGGGGGGGCTCCTACAATGAGCAGTTCTTC; CDR3: CASRGGSYNEQFF
V: TRBV7-9; J: TRBJ2-7; D: -; size: -; DNA: TGTGCCAGCAGTGAAACAGGGACCCCTGCGTACGAGCAGTACTTC; CDR3: CASSETGTPAYEQYF
V: TRBV5-1; J: TRBJ2-7; D: -; size: few; DNA: TGCGCCCGACTAGCTTGGACAGCCTTCTCCTACGAGCAGTACTTC; CDR3: CARLAWTAFSYEQYF
V: TRBV27; J: TRBJ1-1; D: -; size: -; DNA: TGTGCCAGCAGTTTCGAGGGATCGGTAAACACTGAAGCTTTCTTT; CDR3: CASSFEGSVNTEAFF
V: TRBV28; J: TRBJ1-1; D: -; size: -; DNA: TGTGCCAGCAGTTTAAGGGACACCGGGAACACTGAAGCTTTCTTT; CDR3: CASSLRDTGNTEAFF
V: TRBV13; J: TRBJ2-3; D: -; size: -; DNA: TGTGCCAGCAGCTTAGAAGGTCAGGGCCTGGCGAGGCAGTATTTT; CDR3: CASSLEGQGLARQYF
V: TRBV2; J: TRBJ2-2; D: -; size: -; DNA: TGTGCCAGCAGCAACGCTTTGGGGGGGGCCGGTGGGGAGCTGTTTTTT; CDR3: CASSNALGGAGGELFF
V: TRBV13; J: TRBJ1-1; D: TRBD1; size: -; DNA: TGTGCCAGCAGCCCCCTCCGGACAGGAAACACTGAAGCTTTCTTT; CDR3: CASSPLRTGNTEAFF